This TCR beta chain came from a study of cytomegalovirus exposure and HLA in healthy donors. Per the germline V gene, CDR1 is MDHEN and CDR2 is SYDVKM. Trimming removed 8 bases at V and 0 bases at J, with 10 bases between. There are 13 residues in the CDR3. This clone turned up a few times. The PCR ran on 60 Vbeta and 13 Jbeta primers. The method was immunoSEQ multiplex PCR; TCRdb's version includes in-frame clones alone and lacks a portion of them. The profile covers tens of thousands of clones, with under 9% appearing a single time and under 3% taken by the ten largest. The clonotype was recovered from a man aged 50 or older in good health and CMV-seronegative. Sequenced input: PBMCs. The J gene is TRBJ1-1, the V gene TRBV28; D is unclear. As DNA, the CDR3 is TGTGCCAGCCTTAACCACATGAACACTGAAGCTTTCTTT. It is translated as CASLNHMNTEAFF.